Listed here are 4 T cell receptor beta chains from one sample, sequenced in a study of cytomegalovirus exposure and HLA in healthy donors. PCR employed 60 Vbeta and 13 Jbeta primers. Repertoires were generated with immunoSEQ multiplex PCR, while TCRdb's copy carries only in-frame clones and drops some. The table includes about 200,000 clones, roughly 80% detected once. The material sequenced was PBMCs. These receptors all come from a man younger than 45 in good health and CMV-seronegative.

The genes are TRBV28 and TRBJ1-3; weak D call: TRBD1 (6 bases). The CDR3 is made up of 15 amino acids. The germline V gene encodes CDR1 MDHEN and CDR2 SYDVKM. V dropped 6 bases and J dropped 3 bases, with 15 bases sitting between them. CDR3 sequence: CASSFQGLGGNTIYF. The DNA of the CDR3 is TGTGCCAGCAGCTTTCAGGGGTTAGGTGGAAACACCATATATTTT.

The gene calls are TRBV25-1 and TRBJ2-3, with D unresolved. Looked up from germline, CDR1 is MGHDK and CDR2 is SYGVNS. V lost 5 bases and J 2 bases, leaving 8 bases between the germline ends. CDR3 length equals 13 residues. The CDR3 DNA reads as TGTGCCAGCAGTTCTGGAGTCACAGATACGCAGTATTTT. Translation gives CASSSGVTDTQYF.

The V and J genes are TRBV6-5 and TRBJ1-1; D gene uncertain. CDR1 is MNHEY and CDR2 is SVGAGI in the germline V gene. Deletions cut 4 bases from V and 4 bases from J, with 16 bases between. This CDR3 has 15 amino acids. CDR3 protein: CASSFSDPRGTEAFF. DNA of the CDR3: TGTGCCAGCAGTTTTTCCGACCCGAGAGGCACTGAAGCTTTCTTT.

The chain is built from TRBV28 and TRBJ1-4; no definite D call. The CDR3 totals 15 residues. V was clipped by 5 bases and J by 2 bases, with 12 bases between them. Germline V gives CDR1 MDHEN, CDR2 SYDVKM. DNA for the CDR3: TGTGCCAGCAGTATAGGGAGGTACACTAATGAAAAACTGTTTTTT. It yields the protein CASSIGRYTNEKLFF.